The T cell receptor (beta chain) described here comes from a study of cytomegalovirus exposure and HLA in healthy donors. Study-wide results and limits: Presence/absence analysis assumed near-uniform sequencing depth across donors. 87-base-pair reads could not separate some V segments, including TRBV6-2 and TRBV6-3. Previously analyzed data showed that most TCR beta V segments were productive at a frequency of about 90% or about 30%.

The CDR3 runs to 13 residues. The germline V gene encodes CDR1 SGHTA and CDR2 FQGNSA. V was clipped by 5 bases and J by 2 bases, with 6 bases between them. On this clone: Its antigen is currently unknown.

PCR primers comprised 60 Vbeta and 13 Jbeta primers. Here immunoSEQ multiplex PCR was the method, and the copy in TCRdb shows in-frame clones only, minus some. Found here are fewer than 100,000 clones, just under 80% of them singletons; the top ten hold roughly 2.5%. The chain is built from TRBV7-2 and TRBJ2-2; the D is unclear. The clonotype was recovered from a male donor in good health and CMV-seropositive. The sequencing sample was made of PBMCs. The CDR3 is CASSPLNTGELFF. The CDR3 DNA reads TGTGCCAGCAGCCCGCTAAACACCGGGGAGCTGTTTTTT. Combining the CDR3 with reference TRBV7-2 and TRBJ2-2 gives the whole variable domain GAGVSQSPSNKVTEKGKDVELRCDPISGHTALYWYRQSLGQGLEFLIYFQGNSAPDKSGLPSDRFSAERTGGSVSTLTIQRTQQEDSAVYLCASSPLNTGELFFGEGSRLTVL.